What follows are 32 T cell receptor beta chains derived from one specimen sequenced in a study of T cell repertoires in ileal Crohn's disease. TCRdb's copy holds only in-frame clones and misses some; the assay was immunoSEQ multiplex PCR. The table has about 8,400 clones, 96% seen once. Sequences were obtained from ileal tissue. These receptors were collected from an adult with Crohn's disease.

This chain joins TRBV7-2 and TRBJ1-5, with D possibly being TRBD1 (6 bases). The CDR3 has 13 residues. Germline V CDR1 and CDR2: SGHTA, FQGNSA. The V gene lost 5 bases and the J gene lost 1 base, with 6 bases spanning the gap. CDR3 sequence reads: CASSDRSNQPQHF. The CDR3 bases are TGTGCCAGCAGCGACAGGAGCAATCAGCCCCAGCATTTT.

V and J are TRBV28 and TRBJ2-1; D remains unclear. The germline CDR1 and CDR2 sequences are MDHEN and SYDVKM. Trimming removed 7 bases at V and 6 bases at J, with 16 bases between. The CDR3 sequence is 14 residues long. CDR3 region: CASKEAGPPNEQFF. The CDR3 DNA sequence: TGTGCCAGCAAGGAAGCTGGGCCGCCCAATGAGCAGTTCTTC.

The chain employs TRBV19 and TRBJ2-2; 7 positions agree with TRBD2. V lost 4 bases to trimming and J lost 5 bases; unmatched junction nucleotides: 16. Germline CDR1 is LNHDA and CDR2 is SQIVND (reference sequence). This CDR3 is 18 amino acids long. CDR3 region: CASSTRTRPVGGTGELFF. CDR3 bases: TGTGCCAGTAGTACCCGGACTAGGCCAGTCGGGGGTACCGGGGAGCTGTTTTTT.

The chain is built from TRBV29-1 and TRBJ1-4; D gene uncertain. This CDR3 has 13 residues. Between the trimmed V and J ends, which lost 5 bases and 4 bases, there was a span of 11 bases. Germline loops: CDR1 SQVTM, CDR2 ANQGSEA. CDR3 DNA: TGCAGCGTTTTCGCCAACGGTAATGAAAAACTGTTTTTT. As protein: CSVFANGNEKLFF. The whole variable domain, remainder taken from reference TRBV29-1 and TRBJ1-4, is SAVISQKPSRDICQRGTSLTIQCQVDSQVTMMFWYRQQPGQSLTLIATANQGSEATYESGFVIDKFPISRPNLTFSTLTVSNMSPEDSSIYLCSVFANGNEKLFFGSGTQLSVL.

The chain recombines TRBV9 with TRBJ2-7; D is unresolved. The CDR3 is made up of 15 amino acids. CDR1 is SGDLS, CDR2 YYNGEE, per germline. V lost 4 bases to trimming and J lost 1 base, with 15 bases between them. The CDR3 region is CASSPQLALSYEQYF. In nucleotides, the CDR3 is TGTGCCAGCAGCCCACAGCTGGCCCTTTCCTACGAGCAGTACTTC.

The V call is TRBV18, the J call TRBJ2-5; TRBD2 might be the D (6 bases). Germline V gene sequence: CDR1 KGHSH, CDR2 LQKENI. The CDR3 covers 13 residues. V was trimmed by 3 bases and J by 5 bases, leaving 10 bases between them. The CDR3 sequence is CASSPLAGETQYF. The CDR3 nucleotides are TGTGCCAGCTCACCCCTTGCGGGGGAGACCCAGTACTTC.

This chain links TRBV5-1 with TRBJ1-2, with TRBD1 identical over 8 bases. Trimming took 0 bases from V and 6 from J; bases not matched to a gene: 1. Germline V lookup: CDR1 SGHRS, CDR2 YFSETQ. The CDR3 extends over 13 amino acids. For the CDR3, the DNA is TGCGCCAGCAGCTTGGCGGACAGGGATGGCTACACCTTC. Protein: CASSLADRDGYTF.

The CDR3 region has the DNA TGCGCCAGCAGCCAAGACCAGGGACAGCCCCAGCATTTT. It encodes CASSQDQGQPQHF. The chain employs TRBV4-1 and TRBJ1-5; D may be TRBD1 (5 bases). The ends were cut back, 0 bases at V and 7 bases at J, with 7 bases in the middle. CDR1 is MGHRA and CDR2 is YSYEKL in the germline V gene. The CDR3 has 13 amino acids.

As for this clone: This sample includes further DNA sequences coding for the same CDR3. V is TRBV5-4 and J is TRBJ2-5; TRBD2 matches at 7 bases. Trimming at V came to 5 bases and at J to 5 bases, leaving 18 bases not matched to a gene. The CDR3 consists of 17 residues. CDR1 and CDR2 from the germline V gene are SGHNT and YYREEE (reference sequence). CDR3 sequence reads: CASRGDLGLAGVETQYF. The CDR3 region has the DNA TGTGCCAGCAGAGGAGACTTGGGACTGGCGGGGGTGGAGACCCAGTACTTC.

This clone appeared once. The CDR3 loop reads CASSGDRKNTEAFF. DNA for the CDR3: TGTGCCAGCAGTGGGGACAGGAAGAACACTGAAGCTTTCTTT. The genes are TRBV28 and TRBJ1-1, with TRBD1 matching 8 bases. Per the germline V gene, CDR1 is MDHEN and CDR2 is SYDVKM. The CDR3 has 14 residues. V dropped 5 bases and J dropped 1; count of bases not matched to a gene: 3.

V is TRBV28 and J is TRBJ1-4; 8 nucleotides line up with TRBD1. Germline loops: CDR1 MDHEN, CDR2 SYDVKM. CDR3 length equals 15 residues. J gave up 4 bases and V 6 bases, and 7 bases lay outside the gene matches. CDR3 in DNA: TGTGCCAGCAGAGGGCCGGGACAGGATAATGAAAAACTGTTTTTT. Translation gives CASRGPGQDNEKLFF.

The chain is built from TRBV7-2 and TRBJ2-2; 7 bases align to TRBD1. Unmatched junction bases numbered 7, after V lost 2 bases and J lost 7 bases. The CDR3 is made up of 15 amino acids. Germline loops: CDR1 SGHTA, CDR2 FQGNSA. The chain's CDR3 is CASSLRDRAHGELFF. DNA of the CDR3: TGTGCCAGCAGCTTAAGGGACAGAGCTCACGGGGAGCTGTTTTTT. Based on the CDR3 plus reference TRBV7-2 and TRBJ2-2, the full variable domain is GAGVSQSPSNKVTEKGKDVELRCDPISGHTALYWYRQSLGQGLEFLIYFQGNSAPDKSGLPSDRFSAERTGGSVSTLTIQRTQQEDSAVYLCASSLRDRAHGELFFGEGSRLTVL.

The chain is built from TRBV6-1 and TRBJ2-3, with 7 bases matching TRBD1. Germline lookup yields CDR1 MNHNS and CDR2 SASEGT. Unmatched junction bases numbered 10, after V lost 4 bases and J lost 3 bases. This CDR3 is built from 16 residues. CDR3 DNA: TGTGCCAGCAGTGTGACAGGGAGAAAGGGTACAGATACGCAGTATTTT. Encoded protein: CASSVTGRKGTDTQYF.

J is TRBJ2-7 and V is TRBV6-1; D possibly corresponds to TRBD2 (5 bases). The V end was cut by 4 bases, the J end by 0 bases, with 7 bases between. There are 13 residues in the CDR3. Germline values: CDR1 MNHNS, CDR2 SASEGT. The CDR3: CASSVAGSYEQYV. Here the CDR3 DNA reads TGTGCCAGCAGTGTGGCGGGCTCCTACGAGCAGTACGTC.

The CDR3 region has the DNA TGCAGCGTTGGACAGGGATATGGCTATGGCTACACCTTC. Amino acids: CSVGQGYGYGYTF. The chain uses TRBV29-1 and TRBJ1-2, with TRBD1 identical over 7 bases. The CDR3 consists of 13 residues. Trimming at V came to 4 bases and at J to 4 bases, leaving 6 bases not matched to a gene. From germline, CDR1 is SQVTM and CDR2 ANQGSEA.

The chain uses TRBV19 and TRBJ2-1; TRBD1 matches at 8 bases. CDR3 size: 15 residues. In germline, CDR1 is LNHDA, CDR2 SQIVND (reference sequence). V was clipped by 6 bases and J by 0 bases; unmatched bases: 4. The CDR3 region has the DNA TGTGCCAGTAGGACAACAGGGGGCTCCTACAATGAGCAGTTCTTC. It codes for CASRTTGGSYNEQFF.

The chain joins TRBV5-5 to TRBJ1-2; D unresolved. Germline assignment: CDR1 SGHKS and CDR2 YYEKEE (reference sequence). The CDR3 contains 12 residues. V gave up 4 bases and J gave up 8 bases, with 12 bases separating them. The CDR3 is CASSTGIGGYTF. As DNA, the CDR3 is TGTGCCAGCAGCACGGGAATTGGGGGCTACACCTTC.

V and J are TRBV6-6 and TRBJ2-7; possibly TRBD2 for D (6 bases). Germline CDR1 is MNHNY and CDR2 is SVGAGI (reference sequence). The CDR3 loop spans 15 amino acids. Trimming removed 0 bases from V and 2 bases from J, with 11 bases in between. The CDR3: CASSYSRGLTYEQYF. CDR3 DNA: TGTGCCAGCAGTTACTCGCGGGGCCTCACCTACGAGCAGTACTTC.

The chain is built from TRBV5-1 and TRBJ2-3; 9 bases agree with TRBD2. Germline CDR1 SGHRS, CDR2 YFSETQ. The V segment lost 1 base and the J segment 0 bases; nucleotides outside the gene matches: 6. The CDR3 extends over 17 amino acids. DNA for the CDR3: TGCGCCAGCAGCTTGTGGCGGGGGGGCCCGAGCACAGATACGCAGTATTTT. Its translation: CASSLWRGGPSTDTQYF.

The chain recombines TRBV6-6 with TRBJ2-7, with D unresolved. In germline, CDR1 is MNHNY, CDR2 SVGAGI (reference sequence). Trimming took 5 bases from V and 5 from J, leaving 13 bases between them. The CDR3 runs to 13 residues. This CDR3 is CASSNPLRNEQYV. CDR3 nucleotide sequence: TGTGCCAGCAGTAACCCGCTGAGGAACGAGCAGTACGTC.

The chain links TRBV6-5 to TRBJ1-2; 9 positions match TRBD1. The germline CDR1 and CDR2 sequences are MNHEY and SVGAGI. V shed 6 bases and J 4 bases; nucleotides not matched to a gene: 6. The CDR3 runs 14 residues. Here the CDR3 reads CASRQDRGGYGYTF. The CDR3 nucleotides are TGTGCCAGCAGGCAAGACAGGGGGGGCTATGGCTACACCTTC.

V and J are TRBV6-6 and TRBJ2-7; D might be TRBD2 (5 bases). The germline V gene encodes CDR1 MNHNY and CDR2 SVGAGI (reference sequence). V was shortened by 6 bases and J by 4 bases, with 10 bases between the two germline ends. The CDR3 consists of 12 residues. CDR3 bases: TGTGCCAGCAGCCGACGGGAATACGAGCAGTACTTC. Translation: CASSRREYEQYF.

This clone showed up just once. The chain carries TRBV7-2 and TRBJ1-4; D gene unclear. V lost 4 bases to trimming and J lost 8 bases, with 14 bases between them. Germline CDR1 is SGHTA and CDR2 is FQGNSA. CDR3 length: 14 residues. The CDR3 bases are TGTGCCAGCAGCTCCCAGGTGGCGGGCGAAAAACTGTTTTTT. This sequence encodes CASSSQVAGEKLFF.

The chain is built from TRBV6-6 and TRBJ1-1; 7 bases line up with TRBD1. Trimming took 9 bases from V and 0 from J; bases not matched to a gene: 13. This CDR3 has 16 amino acids. Per the germline V gene, CDR1 is MNHNY and CDR2 is SVGAGI (reference sequence). The CDR3 spells CASTTYRGFMNTEAFF. CDR3 in DNA: TGTGCCAGTACCACTTACAGGGGTTTCATGAACACTGAAGCTTTCTTT.

This chain links TRBV9 with TRBJ2-4; 9 positions agree with TRBD2. This CDR3 has 20 amino acids. Germline CDR1 reads SGDLS; CDR2 reads YYNGEE. After removal of 1 base from V and 1 base from J, the junction contained 15 bases not matched to a gene. The CDR3 region is CASSVSAGGGALGAKNIQYF. The CDR3, as DNA: TGTGCCAGCAGCGTAAGTGCTGGCGGGGGGGCCTTAGGGGCCAAAAACATTCAGTACTTC.

In its sample, this clone was seen once. This rearrangement joins TRBV9 to TRBJ1-6, with 8 bases lining up with TRBD1. The CDR3 covers 15 residues. Germline V lookup: CDR1 SGDLS, CDR2 YYNGEE. V lost 2 bases, J lost 10 bases, and 8 bases stayed unmatched. CDR3 bases: TGTGCCAGCAGCGTCTCGACAGGGGAAGAATCACCCCTCCACTTT. This gives the protein CASSVSTGEESPLHF.

The V and J genes are TRBV10-3 and TRBJ2-2, with D hard to call. This CDR3 comprises 11 residues. V lost 1 base and J 8 bases, leaving 2 bases between the germline ends. Germline V CDR1 and CDR2: ENHRY, SYGVKD. The CDR3 loop reads CAISELGELFF. The CDR3 bases are TGTGCCATCAGTGAGTTAGGGGAGCTGTTTTTT.

This chain links TRBV5-4 with TRBJ2-1; TRBD2 matches at 13 bases. Germline CDR1 is SGHNT and CDR2 is YYREEE (reference sequence). Trimming at V came to 6 bases and at J to 7 bases, leaving 16 bases not matched to a gene. This CDR3 is 18 amino acids long. The CDR3 is CASTQMRLAGGSLNEQFF. CDR3 nucleotides: TGTGCCAGCACCCAAATGCGACTAGCGGGGGGTAGTTTGAATGAGCAGTTCTTC.

This clone was detected only once. This chain connects TRBV29-1 to TRBJ2-2; TRBD1 matches 12 bases. Germline CDR1 is SQVTM and CDR2 is ANQGSEA. The CDR3 spans 16 residues. Germline trimming cut 3 bases from V and 2 bases from J; bases unmatched to any gene: 4. Here the CDR3 DNA reads TGCAGCGTTGAGGGGGACAGGGGGCTCAACACCGGGGAGCTGTTTTTT. This codes for CSVEGDRGLNTGELFF.

The gene calls are TRBV13 and TRBJ1-4; TRBD1 aligns across 10 bases. The trim removed 7 bases at V and 6 bases at J, leaving 11 bases unmatched. Germline CDR1 is PRHDT and CDR2 is FYEKMQ (reference sequence). The length of the CDR3 is 16 residues. The CDR3 DNA reads as TGTGCCAGCACGATAAGACAGGGGGCGCGTCATGAAAAACTGTTTTTT. It encodes CASTIRQGARHEKLFF.

There are a few counts of this clone. CDR3 in amino acids: CASRDRERNTIYF. The DNA of the CDR3 is TGTGCCAGTAGGGACAGGGAGCGAAACACCATATATTTT. The chain carries TRBV19 and TRBJ1-3; 8 bases line up with TRBD1. J was trimmed by 5 bases and V by 6 bases; bases with no gene match: 3. The CDR3 length is 13 residues. Germline CDR1 LNHDA, CDR2 SQIVND (reference sequence).

V and J are TRBV7-2 and TRBJ1-1, with TRBD1 identical over 8 bases. Germline assignment: CDR1 SGHTA and CDR2 FQGNSA. V was pared by 5 bases and J by 1 base, with 3 bases of the junction left unmatched. The CDR3 totals 14 residues. CDR3: CASSRQGANTEAFF. CDR3 coding DNA: TGTGCCAGCAGCCGTCAGGGGGCGAACACTGAAGCTTTCTTT.